Below, one T cell receptor (beta chain) is given with its context. The target antigen is unknown. From RNA transcripts, TCR beta CDR3 regions were amplified. Primed by the HTBI set, a first-round RT-PCR was run on the TCR CDR3. In TCRdb, the multiplex PCR reads were re-called with MiXCR into one record per CDR3 protein. Of about 740,000 distinct CDR3 sequences listed, 14% are singletons. The data are from a study of T cells in Graves' hyperthyroidism and ophthalmopathy. Study-level points and caveats: Ophthalmopathy could be told apart from stable hyperthyroidism with a 13 V-J model. Blood also carried most thyroid clonotypes expanded above 0.001.

The clonotype comes from a woman between 18 and 29 years old with Graves' hyperthyroidism. Material: blood.

This chain's CDR3 is CASSSARADEKLFF. The CDR3 DNA reads as TGTGCCAGCAGCTCGGCCAGGGCGGATGAAAAACTGTTTTTT. J is TRBJ1-4 and V is TRBV7-2, with D perhaps matching TRBD1 (5 bases). The CDR3 is 14 residues long. Germline CDR1 and CDR2: SGHTA and FQGNSA. Trimming stripped 4 bases from V and 6 bases from J, with 12 bases between.